These 2 T cell receptor beta chains share one sample of origin, sequenced in a study of blood T cell repertoires in COVID-19. Profiling relied on immunoSEQ multiplex PCR, and the TCRdb table lists in-frame clones only, not all of them. The sample has approximately 110,000 clones, 82% seen once. Sequencing input: peripheral blood. The receptors were gathered from a man aged 65-85 years with acute or convalescent COVID-19.

The table lists this clone with a count of one. The chain recombines TRBV19 with TRBJ1-4, with TRBD1 identical over 7 bases. The ends lost 9 bases at V and 0 bases at J; junction bases unmatched: 7. Germline V gene data show CDR1 as LNHDA and CDR2 as SQIVND (reference sequence). The CDR3 is 15 amino acids. CDR3 nucleotide sequence: TGTGCCAGCGGACAGGAAATTGCAACTAATGAAAAACTGTTTTTT. Residues: CASGQEIATNEKLFF.

The chain is built from TRBV19 and TRBJ2-7; D is possibly TRBD2 (6 bases). Germline loops: CDR1 LNHDA, CDR2 SQIVND (reference sequence). The CDR3 has 14 residues. The V end lost 3 bases, the J end lost 2 bases, and 11 bases lay between the germline ends. In DNA form, the CDR3 reads TGTGCCAGTAGTATGCCCAGGAGGGCCTACGAGCAGTACTTC. Translating gives CASSMPRRAYEQYF.